A selection of T cell receptor beta chains follows, all from one sample in a study of blood T cell repertoires in COVID-19. Using immunoSEQ multiplex PCR, the repertoire was profiled, and TCRdb retains in-frame clones only, with some absent. The top ten clones hold around 32% of a sample with over 60,000 clones, around four fifths of them seen once. Sequenced material: peripheral blood. Receptor source: a human donor in a cohort sampled during active COVID-19. The CDR3 runs from the conserved cysteine through the conserved F or W. D genes are given only for firm matches. Only part of the rows carry a size: once, few, many, or a class if the clone is expanded.

len,abundance,v_gene,j_gene,d_gene,CDR3nt,CDR3aa
16,-,TRBV5-1,TRBJ2-5,-,TGCGCCAGCAGACCAATTTACAGGGCTCTACAAGAGACCCAGTACTTC,CASRPIYRALQETQYF
13,-,TRBV9,TRBJ2-2,-,TGTGCCAGCAGCGCTAGCCACACCGGGGAGCTGTTTTTT,CASSASHTGELFF
12,-,TRBV7-2,TRBJ2-1,-,TGTGCCAGCAGCCCAAAACAGGTCCCAGAGTTCTTC,CASSPKQVPEFF
15,-,TRBV5-1,TRBJ2-5,TRBD2,TGCGCCAGCAGCCCCTCTAGCGGGGGGGGAGAGACCCAGTACTTC,CASSPSSGGGETQYF
15,-,TRBV10-3,TRBJ2-3,TRBD2,TGTGCCACCTCCCGAGCGGGGGGTGATGGGGATACGCAGTATTTT,CATSRAGGDGDTQYF
17,once,TRBV12-5,TRBJ1-3,TRBD1,TGTGCTAGTGGAACCGGGACAGGGGCCCCCTCTGGAAACACCATATATTTT,CASGTGTGAPSGNTIYF
13,-,TRBV5-1,TRBJ2-1,TRBD2,TGCGCCAGCTCCCTAGCGGGGGTGAATGAGCAGTTCTTC,CASSLAGVNEQFF
14,-,TRBV28,TRBJ2-7,-,TGTGCCAGCACTCTGGGGGGGCACTCCTACGAGCAGTACTTC,CASTLGGHSYEQYF
14,-,TRBV27,TRBJ2-5,-,TGTGCCAGCGGGCGGGACCGGGGGTGGGAGACCCAGTACTTC,CASGRDRGWETQYF
15,-,TRBV7-9,TRBJ1-2,-,TGTGCCAGCAGCTCCCCCACAGGGAGGGTTTATGGCTACACCTTC,CASSSPTGRVYGYTF
14,-,TRBV4-3,TRBJ1-2,-,TGCGCCAGCAGCCAAGACAGGGTCGATTATGGCTACACCTTC,CASSQDRVDYGYTF
11,-,TRBV12-3/TRBV12-4,TRBJ2-3,-,TGTGCCAGCAGCGCAGGGTCGGCGCAGTATTTT,CASSAGSAQYF
15,-,TRBV4-1,TRBJ2-7,-,TGCGCCAGCAGCCAAGAACCGGGACTTACCTACGAGCAGTACTTC,CASSQEPGLTYEQYF
15,-,TRBV13,TRBJ2-3,TRBD2,TGTGCCAGCAGCCCAAGACTAGCGGGAGAAGATACGCAGTATTTT,CASSPRLAGEDTQYF
16,-,TRBV4-2,TRBJ2-3,-,TGTGCCAGCAGCCAAGATCGGGCAGGGGCGAGGGATACGCAGTATTTT,CASSQDRAGARDTQYF
14,-,TRBV6-5,TRBJ1-2,TRBD1,TGTGCCAGCAGTTACCGACAGGGGGAGAATGGCTACACCTTC,CASSYRQGENGYTF
14,-,TRBV29-1,TRBJ1-2,TRBD1,TGCAGCGTTGAATCAGGGGGAGGTGTTTTTGGCTACACCTTC,CSVESGGGVFGYTF
16,-,TRBV7-2,TRBJ2-7,TRBD1,TGTGCCAGCAGCTTAGCCGGTCGGGCAGGGGGAGAGGAGCAGTACTTC,CASSLAGRAGGEEQYF
12,-,TRBV27,TRBJ1-1,-,TGTGCCAGCAGTTCCCCCTGGGGGCATGCTTTCTTT,CASSSPWGHAFF
13,-,TRBV5-1,TRBJ2-3,-,TGCGCCAGCAGCCCGGGGTCAACAGATACGCAGTATTTT,CASSPGSTDTQYF
16,-,TRBV5-1,TRBJ2-3,TRBD2,TGCGCCAGCAGCTTGGTACTAGCGGGAGCTACAGATACGCAGTATTTT,CASSLVLAGATDTQYF
15,-,TRBV5-5,TRBJ1-1,TRBD1,TGTGCCAGCAGCCCCGGGACAGTGATGAACACTGAAGCTTTCTTT,CASSPGTVMNTEAFF
14,-,TRBV19,TRBJ1-2,TRBD1,TGTGCCAGTACCCTGGCGACAGGGGGCTATGGCTACACCTTC,CASTLATGGYGYTF
16,-,TRBV6-5,TRBJ1-5,TRBD1,TGTGCCAGCAGTTACTCCGGGACAGGGGGCAATCAGCCCCAGCATTTT,CASSYSGTGGNQPQHF
11,few,TRBV29-1,TRBJ2-2,-,TGCAGCGGCAGAGGCACCGGGGAGCTGTTTTTT,CSGRGTGELFF
16,-,TRBV21-1,TRBJ2-7,-,TGTGCCAGCAGCAAAGGGGACAGGGTTTCTTCCTACGAGCAGTACTTC,CASSKGDRVSSYEQYF
16,-,TRBV19,TRBJ1-5,-,TGTGCCAGTAGTATTTACAGGGAAAGGGGGAATCAGCCCCAGCATTTT,CASSIYRERGNQPQHF